One T cell receptor (beta chain) is described in this entry. Its target is unknown. Clones were sequenced by immunoSEQ multiplex PCR, and TCRdb holds only the in-frame ones, with some missing. Here the sample spans 150,000 or so clones, approximately 81% being singletons. The sample is drawn from a study of cytomegalovirus exposure and HLA in healthy donors. Trimming took 5 bases from V and 2 from J, leaving 12 bases between them. Germline loops: CDR1 ENHRY, CDR2 SYGVKD. The CDR3 loop spans 14 amino acids. Study-wide findings and caveats: The authors enumerated around 150 TCR beta chains as linked to cytomegalovirus. Under in vitro conditions, a few CMV-associated chains were confirmed as specific for CMV antigens. That first-cohort TCR clusters tended to co-occur in the 120 or so validation repertoires was found in a later analysis.

The rearrangement joins TRBV10-3 to TRBJ1-1; D possibly corresponds to TRBD1 (6 bases). This TCR came from a man younger than 45 in good health and CMV-seropositive. Material: PBMCs. The CDR3 DNA follows: TGTGCCATCAGTTACGGACAGACTAACACTGAAGCTTTCTTT. This gives the protein CAISYGQTNTEAFF.